This T cell receptor beta chain was found in a study of shared clonotypes between healthy human individuals. Study details: There were three CD4 naive, three CD4 memory, two CD8 naive and one CD8 memory plates per donor. Overall study results and limits: The generation probabilities recorded for non-shared clonotypes fell below those of clonotypes shared by all four donors. The small donor group covered limited genetic and exposure diversity.

The naive CD8 population came from CD45RO-negative cells selected for CCR7, without terminally differentiated effector memory CD45RA+ cells. Adult donors, all healthy and HIV-negative, had no recent acute infections or vaccinations. Comment on this clone: Its antigen is unknown.

Germline CDR1 GTSNPN, CDR2 SVGIG (reference sequence). The trim removed 1 base at V and 4 bases at J, leaving 6 bases unmatched. The CDR3 has 15 residues. Produced via immunoSEQ multiplex PCR; TCRdb's table is partial and in-frame only. The sample lists about 2.1 million clones; about 93% were seen once. Sequencing was performed on naive CD8+ T cells from PBMCs. The rearrangement joins TRBV30 to TRBJ1-5, with TRBD1 identical over 8 bases. The TCR was taken from a young man in good health. Some clones in this sample may be carry-over from other donors' samples. The CDR3, as DNA: TGTGCCTGGAGTGGAAGGGACAGGTGGAATCAGCCCCAGCATTTT. Its translation is CAWSGRDRWNQPQHF. Drawing the rest from reference TRBV30 and TRBJ1-5, the complete variable domain is SQTIHQWPATLVQPVGSPLSLECTVEGTSNPNLYWYRQAAGRGLQLLFYSVGIGQISSEVPQNLSASRPQDRQFILSSKKLLLSDSGFYLCAWSGRDRWNQPQHFGDGTRLSIL.